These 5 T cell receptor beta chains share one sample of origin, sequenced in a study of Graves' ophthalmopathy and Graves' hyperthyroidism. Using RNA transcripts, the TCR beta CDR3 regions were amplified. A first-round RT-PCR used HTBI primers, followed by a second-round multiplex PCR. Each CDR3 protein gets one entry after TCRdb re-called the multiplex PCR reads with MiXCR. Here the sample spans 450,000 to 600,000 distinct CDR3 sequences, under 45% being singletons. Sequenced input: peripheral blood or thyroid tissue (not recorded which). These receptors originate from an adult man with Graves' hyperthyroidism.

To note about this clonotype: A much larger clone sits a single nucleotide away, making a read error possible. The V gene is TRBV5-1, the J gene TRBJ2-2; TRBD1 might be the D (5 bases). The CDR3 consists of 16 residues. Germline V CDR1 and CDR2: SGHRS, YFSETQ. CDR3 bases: TGCGCCAGCGGCTTGGGATCACAGGTCGGCACCGGGGAGCTGTTTTTT. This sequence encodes CASGLGSQVGTGELFF.

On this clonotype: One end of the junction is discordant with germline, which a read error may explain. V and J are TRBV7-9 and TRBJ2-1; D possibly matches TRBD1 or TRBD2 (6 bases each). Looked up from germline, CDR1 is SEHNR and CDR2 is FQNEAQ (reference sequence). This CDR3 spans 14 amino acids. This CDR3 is CASSPSGANNEQFF. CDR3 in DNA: TGTGCTAGCAGCCCCTCGGGGGCCAACAATGAGCAGTTCTTC.

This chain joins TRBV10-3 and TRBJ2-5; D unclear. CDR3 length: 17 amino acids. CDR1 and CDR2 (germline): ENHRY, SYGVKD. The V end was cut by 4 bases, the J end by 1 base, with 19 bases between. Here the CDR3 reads CAISVDFPIRVQETQYF. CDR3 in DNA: TGTGCCATCAGTGTCGACTTCCCGATTAGGGTCCAAGAGACCCAGTACTTC.

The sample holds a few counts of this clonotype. CDR3 residues: CASSREGVSTYEQYF. CDR3 coding DNA: TGCGCCAGCAGCCGGGAAGGGGTCTCAACCTACGAGCAGTACTTC. The chain joins TRBV5-1 to TRBJ2-7; TRBD1 or TRBD2 may be the D gene (5 bases each). The V gene lost 4 bases and the J gene lost 2 bases, with 16 bases spanning the gap. Germline V gives CDR1 SGHRS, CDR2 YFSETQ. The CDR3 has 15 residues.

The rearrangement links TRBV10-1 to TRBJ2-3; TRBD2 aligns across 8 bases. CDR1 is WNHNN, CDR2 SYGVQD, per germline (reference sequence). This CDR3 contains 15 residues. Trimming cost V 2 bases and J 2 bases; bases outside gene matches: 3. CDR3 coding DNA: TGCGCCAGCAGTGAGACTAGCGGTAACACAGATACGCAGTATTTT. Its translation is CASSETSGNTDTQYF.